This TCR beta chain was captured by sequencing in a study of blood T cell repertoires in COVID-19 (TCRdb year 2020). Some background on the complete study: The collaborator samples originated in the United States, Italy and Spain and spanned the acute and convalescent phases of COVID-19. Sample metadata almost always included a de-identified subject ID, COVID-19 status, age in years and sex. Deeply sampled blood TCRbeta repertoires from subjects exposed to, actively infected with, or recovered from COVID-19 were included in the dataset. The samples were drawn from two sources: the first 160 participants of the ongoing ImmuneRACE study, and 1,254 subjects contributed by 6 global collaborators. The prospective study material was composed of cDNA or gDNA derived from T cells, B-cell-depleted T cells, or PBMCs. Where available, HLA class I and class II types were obtained from metadata supplied by the sample provider rather than from assay-based typing. The repertoires were released in a freely available public database meant as a resource for research on the immune response to SARS-CoV-2.

CDR1 and CDR2, per the germline V gene (reference sequence), are LNHDA and SQIVND. The junction carries 9 bases between V and J, which are trimmed by 4 bases and 3 bases respectively. The CDR3 measures 13 amino acids from cysteine to phenylalanine. The DNA shown is the 39-base CDR3, in frame from base 1. Whole blood was collected in K2EDTA tubes by collaborating institutions according to the institutions' own protocols. For TCRbeta analysis, collaborators shipped samples in one of three forms: frozen whole blood, isolated PBMCs, or DNA extracted from either of those sample types. As for this clone: Its recognized antigen is unknown. Base-call qualities are not available, and no considerably larger clone is one nucleotide away.

Study-wide conclusions, independent of this receptor: How much clinical and demographic metadata was included differed by source and by participant, and the metadata was provided uncurated.

The immunoSEQ Assay, a bias-controlled multiplex PCR, was used to amplify TCRbeta CDR3 regions from genomic DNA. Under the source paper's analysis protocol: The number of nucleated cells in each sample was estimated by amplification of reference gene primers within the assay. To quantify the absolute abundance of each unique TCRbeta CDR3 rearrangement, sequence reads were collapsed and filtered. For each sample, productive Simpson clonality was calculated as the square root of Simpson's diversity index over productive rearrangements. Not all clones reach the TCRdb copy of this immuneACCESS table, which keeps in-frame sequences only. Checked studies attribute under half of the gap to unresolved V genes and leave the rest unexplained. That table is the source of V, J and clone size, and D and trimming were worked out from the DNA. Across this sample there are over 65,000 clones, with under 95% seen only once. The top ten hold just over 9% of the sample.

The clonotype comes from a human donor in a cohort sampled during active COVID-19. The rearranged chain carries TRBV19 and TRBJ1-1, and the D gene may be TRBD1, 5 bases matching. The specimen sequenced was peripheral blood. The CDR3 loop reads CASSTGWDTEAFF. The nucleotides are TGTGCCAGTAGTACAGGGTGGGACACTGAAGCTTTCTTT. The entire variable domain, with the stretches around the CDR3 drawn from the reference TRBV19 and TRBJ1-1 proteins, is DGGITQSPKYLFRKEGQNVTLSCEQNLNHDAMYWYRQDPGQGLRLIYYSQIVNDFQKGDIAEGYSVSREKKESFPLTVTSAQKNPTAFYLCASSTGWDTEAFFGQGTRLTVV.